These 2 T cell receptor beta chains were all obtained from the same sample, sequenced in a study of cytomegalovirus exposure and HLA in healthy donors. 60 Vbeta and 13 Jbeta primers were used in PCR. Here immunoSEQ multiplex PCR was the method, and the copy in TCRdb shows in-frame clones only, minus some. Among more than 95,000 clones, approximately 87% were seen once, and the ten largest hold about 20%. The sequenced material came from PBMCs. All receptors come from a man aged 18 to 29 in good health and CMV-seropositive.

The chain recombines TRBV5-1 with TRBJ2-7, with 10 positions matching TRBD1. The CDR3 is made up of 14 amino acids. Trimming removed 4 bases from V and 7 bases from J; junction bases left unmatched: 8. The germline CDR1 and CDR2 sequences are SGHRS and YFSETQ. The CDR3 is CASSPDRGQGEQYF. The CDR3 coding sequence is TGCGCCAGCAGCCCCGACAGGGGGCAGGGGGAGCAGTACTTC.

The rearrangement links TRBV18 to TRBJ2-7, with no clear D. Trimming pared 0 bases from V and 3 bases from J, leaving 9 bases between. Germline CDR1 KGHSH, CDR2 LQKENI. The CDR3 runs 14 residues. The CDR3: CASSPPPGLYEQYF. For the CDR3, the DNA is TGTGCCAGCTCACCACCTCCCGGTCTCTACGAGCAGTACTTC.